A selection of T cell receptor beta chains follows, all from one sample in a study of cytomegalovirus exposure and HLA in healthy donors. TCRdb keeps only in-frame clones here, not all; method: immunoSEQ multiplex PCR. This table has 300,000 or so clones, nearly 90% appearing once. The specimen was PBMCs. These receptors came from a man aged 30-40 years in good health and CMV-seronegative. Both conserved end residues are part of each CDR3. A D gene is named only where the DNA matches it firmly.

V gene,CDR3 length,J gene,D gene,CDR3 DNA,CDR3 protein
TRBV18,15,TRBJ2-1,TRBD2,TGTGCCAGCTCACCAGTAGCGGGGGACCACAATGAGCAGTTCTTC,CASSPVAGDHNEQFF
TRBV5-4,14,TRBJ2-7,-,-,CASSFGDGTGKGNF
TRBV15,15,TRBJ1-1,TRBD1,TGTGCCACCAGCAGAGTGGCAGGGGGCACCACTGAAGCTTTCTTT,CATSRVAGGTTEAFF
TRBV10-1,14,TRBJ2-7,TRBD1,TGCGCCAGCAGTGAGGCCGACAGGGGCTACGAGCAGTACTTC,CASSEADRGYEQYF
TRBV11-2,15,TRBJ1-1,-,TGTGCCAGCAGCTTATTGGGTCGGGGGAACACTGAAGCTTTCTTT,CASSLLGRGNTEAFF
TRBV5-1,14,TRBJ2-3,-,TGCGCCAGCAGATCGACAGGTAGCACAGATACGCAGTATTTT,CASRSTGSTDTQYF
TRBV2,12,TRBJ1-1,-,TGTGCCAGCAGTGAAGATGGGGAGTGCACTTTCTTT,CASSEDGECTFF
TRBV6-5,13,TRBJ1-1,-,TGTGCCAGCAGTCGAGGGGGGAACACTGAAGCTTTCTTT,CASSRGGNTEAFF
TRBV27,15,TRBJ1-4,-,TGTGCCAGCAACCCTGGAGGGAACCTTAATGAAAAACTGTTTTTT,CASNPGGNLNEKLFF
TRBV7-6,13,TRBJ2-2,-,TGTGCCAGCAGCTGGAGGAACACCGGGGAGCTGTTTTTT,CASSWRNTGELFF
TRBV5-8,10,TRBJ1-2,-,TGTGCCAGCAGTCTACGAGGCTACACCTTC,CASSLRGYTF
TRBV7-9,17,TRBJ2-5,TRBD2,TGTGCCAGCAGCTCTACCGATAAGCGGGGGGCCAGGGAGACCCAGTACTTC,CASSSTDKRGARETQYF
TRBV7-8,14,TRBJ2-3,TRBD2,TGTGCCAGCAGCCAGCGGGGTAGCACAGATACGCAGTATTTT,CASSQRGSTDTQYF
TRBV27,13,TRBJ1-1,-,TGTGCCAGCAGTTTAGAGTTGAACACTGAAGCTTTCTTT,CASSLELNTEAFF
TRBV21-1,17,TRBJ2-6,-,TGTGCCAGCAGCAAAGGGACAGGGGGATCTGGGGCCAACGTCCTGACTTTC,CASSKGTGGSGANVLTF
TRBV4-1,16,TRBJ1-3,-,TGCGCCAGCAGCCAAGATCGGGGAGGTGCTGGAAACACCATATATTTT,CASSQDRGGAGNTIYF
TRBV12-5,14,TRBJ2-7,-,TGTGCTAGTGGTCCCCAGGGCGCGTTTTACGAGCAGTACTTC,CASGPQGAFYEQYF